A selection of T cell receptor beta chains follows, all from one sample in a study of T cell clones after liver transplantation. Sequencing was performed with immunoSEQ multiplex PCR; in TCRdb, only in-frame clones are kept and a portion is missing. The table lists tens of thousands of clones, 80% to 95% of them singletons. Sequenced material: CD4+ T cells from blood, taken less than 27 months after liver transplant. These receptors originate from a human patient who received a liver transplant. Some T cells could come from the graft donor. Each CDR3 is given with its conserved first and last residue. The order of the fields is V gene, D gene, clone size, J gene, CDR3 length, CDR3 protein, CDR3 DNA. The D gene is left open where the match is weak. Clone size is shown for a subset of rows, as once, few, many or a class of expanded clone.

TRBV28	NA	few	TRBJ2-2	13	CASSPRGTGELFF	TGTGCCAGCAGCCCGCGGGGTACCGGGGAGCTGTTTTTT
TRBV28	TRBD2	NA	TRBJ2-3	15	CAIASGSVGTDTQYF	TGTGCCATCGCCAGCGGGAGTGTTGGCACAGATACGCAGTATTTT
TRBV5-6	NA	once	TRBJ1-1	15	CASSREGHLNTEAFF	TGTGCCAGCAGCCGTGAGGGACATTTGAACACTGAAGCTTTCTTT
TRBV11-1	NA	NA	TRBJ2-5	16	CASSNGRSSGGETQYF	TGTGCCAGCAGCAACGGACGCAGCTCAGGAGGAGAGACCCAGTACTTC
TRBV18	NA	NA	TRBJ2-3	14	CASSPPGLQDTQYF	TGTGCCAGCTCACCACCGGGACTCCAAGATACGCAGTATTTT
TRBV9	NA	NA	TRBJ2-1	15	CASSTTGTEYNEQFF	TGTGCCAGCAGCACAACCGGGACTGAGTACAATGAGCAGTTCTTC
TRBV20-1	NA	NA	TRBJ1-3	11	CSAKTGNTIYF	TGCAGTGCCAAAACTGGAAACACCATATATTTT
TRBV6-1	NA	NA	TRBJ1-5	16	CASSEARWQGNQPQHF	TGTGCCAGCAGTGAAGCGAGGTGGCAGGGTAATCAGCCCCAGCATTTT
TRBV9	TRBD2	NA	TRBJ2-1	17	CASSPLFGAGGYHEQFF	TGTGCCAGCAGCCCATTGTTTGGGGCGGGAGGGTATCATGAGCAGTTCTTC
TRBV20-1	NA	NA	TRBJ2-7	11	CSAPYTYEQYF	TGCAGTGCCCCTTATACCTACGAGCAGTACTTC
TRBV7-8	NA	NA	TRBJ2-7	13	CASSLTVRAEQYF	TGTGCCAGCAGTCTGACAGTCAGAGCCGAGCAGTACTTC
TRBV5-1	NA	NA	TRBJ2-3	13	CASRSDSTDTQYF	TGCGCCAGCAGAAGCGACAGCACAGATACGCAGTATTTT
TRBV7-3	NA	NA	TRBJ2-5	13	CASSLGSGETQYF	TGTGCCAGCAGCTTAGGGTCCGGGGAGACCCAGTACTTC
TRBV7-8	TRBD1	NA	TRBJ1-1	14	CASSLGDREAKAFF	TGTGCCAGCAGCTTAGGGGACAGGGAAGCAAAAGCTTTCTTT
TRBV5-1	TRBD1	NA	TRBJ2-3	17	CASSSGTGIQSTDTQYF	TGCGCCAGCAGCTCTGGGACAGGGATCCAGAGCACAGATACGCAGTATTTT
TRBV5-1	TRBD2	NA	TRBJ2-2	18	CASSLAGLAGIGTGELFF	TGCGCCAGCAGCTTGGCGGGACTAGCGGGAATAGGGACCGGGGAGCTGTTTTTT
TRBV7-8	TRBD2	NA	TRBJ2-1	22	CASSDLNTGTSGSMWSYNEQFF	TGTGCCAGCAGCGACCTAAATACCGGGACTAGCGGGAGTATGTGGTCCTACAATGAGCAGTTCTTC
TRBV2	NA	few	TRBJ1-5	13	CASKVQINQPQHF	TGTGCCAGCAAGGTGCAGATCAATCAGCCCCAGCATTTT
TRBV7-3	NA	NA	TRBJ2-1	16	CASSSSGASSYNEQFF	TGTGCCAGCAGCTCCTCAGGGGCTAGCTCCTACAATGAGCAGTTCTTC
TRBV7-3	NA	NA	TRBJ2-1	14	CASSLGGEYNEQFF	TGTGCCAGCAGCTTAGGGGGCGAGTACAATGAGCAGTTCTTC